Following are 30 T cell receptor beta chains from one sample sequenced in a study of cytotoxic CD8 clonotypes in ibrutinib-treated CLL. Repertoires were generated with immunoSEQ multiplex PCR, while TCRdb's copy carries only in-frame clones and drops some. The table shows fewer than 25,000 clones, with 75% occurring only once. The sample in question was PBMCs, obtained before ibrutinib treatment. These TCRs come from a human donor with chronic lymphocytic leukemia.

This clone was counted between two and nine times. This rearrangement joins TRBV4-2 to TRBJ2-1; the match to TRBD2 covers 7 bases. Trimming took 1 base from V and 10 from J; bases not matched to a gene: 10. CDR3 length: 15 residues. CDR1 and CDR2 from the germline V gene are LGHNA and YNFKEQ. This chain's CDR3 is CASSQGEGGFVEQFF. The CDR3 DNA reads TGTGCCAGCAGCCAAGGGGAGGGAGGGTTTGTCGAGCAGTTCTTC.

V is TRBV5-1 and J is TRBJ2-3; D remains unclear. The CDR3 spans 15 residues. The germline V gene encodes CDR1 SGHRS and CDR2 YFSETQ. Trimming pared 4 bases from V and 1 base from J, leaving 13 bases between. The CDR3: CASSEQRSRTDTQYF. The CDR3 DNA sequence: TGCGCCAGCAGCGAACAGCGAAGTCGCACAGATACGCAGTATTTT.

This clone occurred a few times. This chain uses TRBV2 with TRBJ1-5; perhaps TRBD1 as D (5 bases). Trimming shortened V by 7 bases and J by 0 bases, and 10 bases separated the two germline ends. Looked up from germline, CDR1 is SNHLY and CDR2 is FYNNEI. CDR3 length equals 14 residues. CDR3 sequence (DNA): TGTGCCAGCAACCGGGGCAATAGCAATCAGCCCCAGCATTTT. Translation gives CASNRGNSNQPQHF. The full variable domain, rest sourced from reference TRBV2 and TRBJ1-5, is EPEVTQTPSHQVTQMGQEVILRCVPISNHLYFYWYRQILGQKVEFLVSFYNNEISEKSEIFDDQFSVERPDGSNFTLKIRSTKLEDSAMYFCASNRGNSNQPQHFGDGTRLSIL.

The rearrangement joins TRBV4-2 to TRBJ1-2; weak D call: TRBD1 (5 bases). Trimming removed 1 base at V and 0 bases at J, with 12 bases between. Germline V gene lookup returns CDR1 LGHNA and CDR2 YNFKEQ. The CDR3 loop spans 16 amino acids. The CDR3 loop is CASSQGGTDSNYGYTF. The DNA for the CDR3 is TGTGCCAGCAGCCAAGGGGGGACGGATTCTAACTATGGCTACACCTTC.

The chain links TRBV7-9 to TRBJ1-2; D is ambiguous. With 4 bases removed from V and 2 bases from J, the gap between germline ends came to 8 bases. Germline V gene data show CDR1 as SEHNR and CDR2 as FQNEAQ (reference sequence). There are 13 residues in the CDR3. The CDR3 coding sequence is TGTGCCAGCAGCTCCGGCCGAAACTATGGCTACACCTTC. It yields the protein CASSSGRNYGYTF.

The table lists this clone with a count of one. V and J are TRBV4-1 and TRBJ1-5; D may be TRBD1 (6 bases). This CDR3 has 17 amino acids. Deletions cut 3 bases from V and 2 bases from J, with 17 bases between. Germline CDR1 and CDR2: MGHRA and YSYEKL. This CDR3 reads CASSHPEGGSGNQPQHF. In nucleotides, the CDR3 is TGCGCCAGCAGCCACCCCGAGGGGGGTTCGGGCAATCAGCCCCAGCATTTT.

The rearrangement uses TRBV7-9 and TRBJ2-5; D may be TRBD1 (6 bases). The CDR3 is 15 amino acids. Germline CDR1 is SEHNR and CDR2 is FQNEAQ (reference sequence). Trimming pared 4 bases from V and 2 bases from J, leaving 14 bases between. The DNA for the CDR3 is TGTGCCAGCAGCTCCCCAGAAGGGGGTCAAGAGACCCAGTACTTC. This gives the protein CASSSPEGGQETQYF.

The chain recombines TRBV4-1 with TRBJ1-2; D unclear. This CDR3 contains 15 residues. V was trimmed by 0 bases and J by 3 bases, leaving 11 bases between them. CDR1 and CDR2 from the germline V gene are MGHRA and YSYEKL. The CDR3 nucleotides are TGCGCCAGCAGCCAAGATTTCGGCCAGTACTATGGCTACACCTTC. It encodes CASSQDFGQYYGYTF.

The rearrangement uses TRBV7-2 and TRBJ1-5; D ambiguous. Between the trimmed V and J ends, which lost 2 bases and 0 bases, there was a span of 8 bases. Germline V gene sequence: CDR1 SGHTA, CDR2 FQGNSA. The length of the CDR3 is 15 residues. This chain's CDR3 is CASSLFQSSNQPQHF. CDR3 in DNA: TGTGCCAGCAGCTTATTTCAGAGTAGCAATCAGCCCCAGCATTTT.

The chain recombines TRBV7-8 with TRBJ2-3; 8 nucleotides line up with TRBD2. There are 15 residues in the CDR3. Germline assignment: CDR1 SGHVS and CDR2 FQNEAQ. Trimming took 4 bases from V and 6 from J; bases not matched to a gene: 9. The DNA of the CDR3 is TGTGCCAGCAGCTCCCGGGGGGGGTTTAGGGATACGCAGTATTTT. Amino acids: CASSSRGGFRDTQYF.

This clone was observed a handful of times. V and J are TRBV7-2 and TRBJ2-7; no reliable D call. The CDR3 loop spans 12 amino acids. Trimming stripped 5 bases from V and 2 bases from J, with 7 bases between. CDR1 is SGHTA and CDR2 is FQGNSA in the germline V gene. The DNA for the CDR3 is TGTGCCAGCAGCAGTACGGCCTACGAGCAGTACTTC. Its translation is CASSSTAYEQYF.

The rearrangement joins TRBV5-1 to TRBJ2-7; D uncertain. V was cut by 0 bases and J by 2 bases, with 6 bases left in between. This CDR3 region has 13 residues. In germline, CDR1 is SGHRS, CDR2 YFSETQ. CDR3 sequence reads: CASSLGGPYEQYF. The CDR3 coding sequence is TGCGCCAGCAGCTTGGGAGGCCCCTACGAGCAGTACTTC.

This clone was observed a single time. The CDR3 loop reads CASSLGTALNQPQHF. CDR3 sequence (DNA): TGTGCCAGCAGCTTAGGGACAGCCCTAAATCAGCCCCAGCATTTT. This rearrangement joins TRBV7-2 to TRBJ1-5; D may be TRBD1 (6 bases). Trimming left V 1 base short and J 4 bases short, with 11 bases between. CDR3 size: 15 residues. The V gene's germline CDR1 is SGHTA and CDR2 FQGNSA.

In nucleotides, the CDR3 is TGCGCCAGCAGTTATTACTCTAACTATGGCTACACCTTC. Protein: CASSYYSNYGYTF. This rearrangement joins TRBV10-2 to TRBJ1-2; D unresolved. Germline V gene data show CDR1 as WSHSY and CDR2 as SAAADI. Trimming cost V 5 bases and J 0 bases, with 7 bases left between them. This CDR3 is 13 amino acids long.

The rearrangement joins TRBV11-2 to TRBJ1-6; D is unresolved. The CDR3 extends over 14 amino acids. V was clipped by 5 bases and J by 13 bases, with 18 bases between them. The germline CDR1 and CDR2 sequences are SGHAT and FQNNGV. CDR3 in amino acids: CASSVAIGSAPLHF. Written as DNA, the CDR3 is TGTGCCAGCAGCGTCGCGATCGGTTCGGCTCCCCTCCACTTT.

The V and J genes are TRBV4-2 and TRBJ1-2, with D hard to call. Trimming removed 5 bases at V and 4 bases at J, with 17 bases between. There are 15 residues in the CDR3. CDR1 LGHNA and CDR2 YNFKEQ come from the germline V gene. CDR3 sequence reads: CASSGPEGGTYGYTF. In nucleotides, the CDR3 is TGTGCCAGCAGCGGCCCTGAGGGAGGAACCTATGGCTACACCTTC.

Note on this clone: Other DNA sequences in this sample translate to the same CDR3. The CDR3 sequence is CASSILHRGRGGTQYF. CDR3 coding DNA: TGTGCCAGTAGTATTCTACATAGGGGCAGGGGGGGTACGCAGTATTTT. The gene calls are TRBV19 and TRBJ2-3; TRBD1 or TRBD2 may be the D gene (7 bases each). The CDR3 length is 16 residues. Trimming removed 3 bases from V and 8 bases from J, with 21 bases in between. Looked up from germline, CDR1 is LNHDA and CDR2 is SQIVND (reference sequence).

This clone was seen a handful of times. In DNA, the CDR3 is TGTGCCAGCTCAGTCAATGAAGGGGAGACCCAGTACTTC. Translation gives CASSVNEGETQYF. The chain employs TRBV18 and TRBJ2-5; D gene unclear. The CDR3 is made up of 13 amino acids. Germline V gene data show CDR1 as KGHSH and CDR2 as LQKENI. V lost 5 bases, J lost 5 bases, and 12 bases lay in between.

The CDR3, as DNA: TGTGCCAGTAGTATTCTTACTTTAGTTGGTGGCTACACCTTC. Amino acid sequence: CASSILTLVGGYTF. The rearrangement uses TRBV19 and TRBJ1-2; D call uncertain. This CDR3 comprises 14 residues. CDR1 is LNHDA, CDR2 SQIVND, per germline (reference sequence). Trimming shortened V by 3 bases and J by 7 bases, and 15 bases separated the two germline ends.

This chain connects TRBV5-1 to TRBJ1-5, with D perhaps TRBD1 (6 bases). The CDR3 extends over 15 amino acids. Germline CDR1 SGHRS, CDR2 YFSETQ. Trimming left V 0 bases short and J 4 bases short, with 11 bases between. The CDR3: CASSLGGTTNQPQHF. As DNA, the CDR3 is TGCGCCAGCAGCTTGGGAGGGACAACAAATCAGCCCCAGCATTTT.

This chain links TRBV5-1 with TRBJ1-5; 9 bases line up with TRBD1. This CDR3 comprises 14 residues. V trimming: 5 bases; J trimming: 2 bases; junction bases outside the gene matches: 2. The germline CDR1 and CDR2 sequences are SGHRS and YFSETQ. In nucleotides, the CDR3 is TGCGCCAGCAGTCGACAGGGGGGCAATCAGCCCCAGCATTTT. This codes for CASSRQGGNQPQHF.

V usage is TRBV29-1 and J usage is TRBJ1-1, with D tentatively TRBD1 (5 bases). The CDR3 consists of 12 residues. CDR1 and CDR2 (germline): SQVTM, ANQGSEA. The germline V and J ends were trimmed by 5 bases and 7 bases, with 14 bases remaining between them. CDR3 residues: CSVSGSDSEAFF. DNA of the CDR3: TGCAGCGTTTCAGGCTCTGACAGTGAAGCTTTCTTT.

As for this clone: A much larger clonotype is one base distant, so this may be a read error. The chain carries TRBV13 and TRBJ1-1; TRBD1 aligns across 8 bases. The germline V gene encodes CDR1 PRHDT and CDR2 FYEKMQ (reference sequence). This CDR3 comprises 17 residues. The CDR3 DNA sequence: TGTGCCAGCAGCTTAGAAGGACAGGGCCGGGGAACGTCTGAAGCTTCCTTT. It yields the protein CASSLEGQGRGTSEASF.

The chain links TRBV5-1 to TRBJ2-2; 10 bases are a match to TRBD1. The CDR3 sequence is 15 residues long. V shed 4 bases, J shed 3 bases, and the junction held 3 bases outside the gene matches. Germline V gives CDR1 SGHRS, CDR2 YFSETQ. The DNA for the CDR3 is TGCGCCAGCAGCCAGGGACAGGGGTACACCGGGGAGCTGTTTTTT. Its translation: CASSQGQGYTGELFF.

The chain employs TRBV5-4 and TRBJ2-7; 8 bases are shared with TRBD2. Trimming cost V 0 bases and J 3 bases; bases outside gene matches: 2. Germline CDR1 SGHNT, CDR2 YYREEE (reference sequence). The CDR3 has 14 amino acids. The CDR3 DNA sequence: TGTGCCAGCAGCTTGGTTAGCGGGAACTACGAGCAGTACTTC. Its translation: CASSLVSGNYEQYF.

The chain combines TRBV5-6 with TRBJ1-3; D is unresolved. CDR3 size: 15 residues. Germline assignment: CDR1 SGHDT and CDR2 YYEEEE. Trimming cost V 4 bases and J 1 base, with 12 bases left between them. The CDR3 sequence: CASSRGRFSGNTIYF. CDR3 DNA sequence: TGTGCCAGCAGCCGAGGACGGTTTTCTGGAAACACCATATATTTT.

This clone was observed a handful of times. Other nucleotide sequences from this sample produce the same CDR3. The genes are TRBV6-5 and TRBJ2-7, with a possible D match to TRBD2 (6 bases). Per germline, CDR1 MNHEY and CDR2 SVGAGI. V was shortened by 4 bases and J by 8 bases, with 18 bases between the two germline ends. The CDR3 totals 14 residues. The CDR3 nucleotides are TGTGCCAGCAGTTTGAGCGGGCCGCTCCAAAAGCAGTACTTC. It encodes CASSLSGPLQKQYF.

The V call is TRBV30, the J call TRBJ1-5, with 9 positions matching TRBD1. V gave up 1 base and J gave up 6 bases; unmatched junction bases: 1. Germline V gives CDR1 GTSNPN, CDR2 SVGIG (reference sequence). The CDR3 contains 13 residues. CDR3 protein: CAWSGDRVQPQHF. CDR3 nucleotides: TGTGCCTGGAGTGGGGACAGGGTTCAGCCCCAGCATTTT.

This clone was seen a few times. This chain links TRBV28 with TRBJ2-2; D call uncertain. V was shortened by 7 bases and J by 4 bases, with 13 bases between the two germline ends. In germline, CDR1 is MDHEN, CDR2 SYDVKM. There are 14 residues in the CDR3. The CDR3 loop is CASKTVAFTGELFF. In nucleotides, the CDR3 is TGTGCCAGCAAGACGGTCGCTTTCACCGGGGAGCTGTTTTTT.

This clone was recorded a few times. This rearrangement joins TRBV6-6 to TRBJ2-7; perhaps D is TRBD1 or TRBD2 (7 bases each). The CDR3 length is 13 residues. The germline V and J ends were trimmed by 8 bases and 6 bases, with 17 bases remaining between them. The germline gives CDR1 MNHNY, CDR2 SVGAGI (reference sequence). The CDR3 DNA reads TGTGCCAGCTCGGACAGGAGGGAGGGCGAGCAGTACTTC. It codes for CASSDRREGEQYF.